This is a list of T cell receptor beta chains from one sample in a study of regulatory T cells in long-lasting Graves disease. TCRdb recomputed calls from the multiplex PCR reads with MiXCR, one row per CDR3 protein. The sample has about 430,000 distinct CDR3 sequences, under 25% seen once. The sequencing here drew on peripheral blood mononuclear cells (PBMCs), taken when the disease was refractory, from a patient treated with antithyroid drugs. These TCRs come from a female donor with Graves disease. Both conserved end residues are part of each CDR3. The D gene is left open where the match is weak. Part of the rows lack a size; the others show once, few, many or a class for expanded clones.

D	J	size	V	DNA	CDR3
-	TRBJ2-4	-	TRBV5-1	TGCGCCAGCAGCGGGCCGGGACACCAACTAGCCAAAAACAGTCAGTACTTC	CASSGPGHQLAKNSQYF
-	TRBJ1-6	-	TRBV19	TGTGCCAGTAGTGTGGACGGAAGCTCCTATAATTCACCCCTCCACTTT	CASSVDGSSYNSPLHF
-	TRBJ2-5	few	TRBV28	TGTGCCAGCAGTCTAGGAACCACATCGGCGGAGACCCAGTACTTC	CASSLGTTSAETQYF
-	TRBJ2-7	many	TRBV15	TGTGCCACCAGCAGAGCAGGGGTCCCCTACGAGCAGTACTTC	CATSRAGVPYEQYF
-	TRBJ1-2	-	TRBV19	TGTGCCAGTAGTTCCGGCAGGGGTGCCGGCTACACCTTC	CASSSGRGAGYTF
-	TRBJ2-6	few	TRBV7-3	TGTGCCAGCAGCCTAACCTCCGTTTCTGGGGCCAACGTCCTGACTTTC	CASSLTSVSGANVLTF
TRBD1	TRBJ2-5	-	TRBV5-1	TGCGCCAGCAGCCCCCGGACAGGGGGGCCCCAAGAGACCCAGTACTTC	CASSPRTGGPQETQYF
-	TRBJ1-5	many	TRBV2	TGTGCCAGCAGTGAAGAGGCGGGCGGATGGAATCAGCCCCAGCATTTT	CASSEEAGGWNQPQHF
-	TRBJ1-6	few	TRBV20-1	TGCAGCGTTCTAAAGGTTCTGGATAATTCACCCCTCCACTTT	CSVLKVLDNSPLHF
TRBD1	TRBJ2-7	many	TRBV10-3	TGTGCCATCAGTGAGTCGCGGTTTGAGGGGGCACCTTTCGGCGAGCAGTACTTC	CAISESRFEGAPFGEQYF
TRBD2	TRBJ2-3	few	TRBV28	TGTGCCAGCAGTTCACCGGGACTAGCGGAAATCACAGATACGCAGTATTTT	CASSSPGLAEITDTQYF
-	TRBJ1-1	many	TRBV2	TGTGCCAGCAGTGAAGCGCCCCAGAACCCGGGCACTGAAGCTTTCTTT	CASSEAPQNPGTEAFF
TRBD1	TRBJ2-7	few	TRBV7-3	TGTGCCAGCAGCTCCTTAGGCCGGGACAGGGTGTCCTACGAGCAGTACTTC	CASSSLGRDRVSYEQYF
TRBD1	TRBJ2-2	once	TRBV7-9	TGTGCCAGCAGCTGGGACAGGGGAGACACCGGGGAGCTGTTTTTT	CASSWDRGDTGELFF
-	TRBJ2-7	many	TRBV28	TGTGCCAGCAGTTCTGGGGGATGGGAGCAGTACTTC	CASSSGGWEQYF
-	TRBJ2-2	many	TRBV2	TGTGCCAGCAGGGGACCCTTGGGGGAGCTGTTTTTT	CASRGPLGELFF
-	TRBJ1-5	few	TRBV19	TGTGCCACACAAGTGGAAGATAGCAATCAGCCCCAGCATTTT	CATQVEDSNQPQHF
-	TRBJ2-7	many	TRBV3-1	TGTGCCAGCAGCCAACCTGGGACATCCTACGAGCAGTACTTC	CASSQPGTSYEQYF
-	TRBJ1-1	-	TRBV3-1	TGTGCCAGCAGCCAAGAGGTCGGGGGTTTCACTGAAGCTTTCTTT	CASSQEVGGFTEAFF
-	TRBJ2-1	-	TRBV19	TGTGCCAGTGATGTAGGAGGGAATGAGCAGTTCTTC	CASDVGGNEQFF
TRBD2	TRBJ2-5	many	TRBV20-1	TGCAGTGCTAGGGATATAGCGGGGGTAATCCAAGAGACCCAGTACTTC	CSARDIAGVIQETQYF
TRBD1	TRBJ2-6	few	TRBV12-3/TRBV12-4	TGTGCCAGCAGTCCACAGGGGGCTTCCTCTGGGGCCAACGTCCTGACTTTC	CASSPQGASSGANVLTF
-	TRBJ2-1	many	TRBV28	TGTGCCAGCCGAACGGGGGCCTCCTACAATGAGCAGTTCTTC	CASRTGASYNEQFF
-	TRBJ2-7	few	TRBV5-8	TGTGCCAGCAGCTGGAGCTACGGGCTACCCGCTGGGGAGCAGTACTTC	CASSWSYGLPAGEQYF
TRBD1	TRBJ2-2	many	TRBV6-1	TGTGCCACATACAGGGGTCCCGGGGAGCTGTTTTTT	CATYRGPGELFF
TRBD2	TRBJ2-4	few	TRBV14	TGTGCCAGCAGCTGGACCGGGACTAGCGGGAGCCTAGCCAAAAACATTCAGTACTTC	CASSWTGTSGSLAKNIQYF
-	TRBJ2-7	many	TRBV28	TGTGCCAGCAGTTCCACCGGGACGACTTACGAGCAGTACTTC	CASSSTGTTYEQYF
TRBD1	TRBJ2-2	many	TRBV28	TGTGCCAGCAGTTTGGCGGACAGGGGCGTCGGGGAGCTGTTTTTT	CASSLADRGVGELFF
TRBD1	TRBJ2-2	few	TRBV19	TGTGCCAGTAGTATAGGCCACAGGGGTTTGAACACCGGGGAGCTGTTTTTT	CASSIGHRGLNTGELFF
-	TRBJ1-6	few	TRBV18	TGTGCCAGCTCACCCTCAGGGCCCAGTTCACCCCTCCACTTT	CASSPSGPSSPLHF
-	TRBJ1-1	-	TRBV19	TGTGCCAGTAGTTCCCTCTCTGTCGGCACTGAAGCTTTCTTT	CASSSLSVGTEAFF
-	TRBJ1-1	-	TRBV20-1	TGCAGTGCTAGATGGCAGATGAACACTGAAGCTTTCTTT	CSARWQMNTEAFF
-	TRBJ1-5	few	TRBV6-1	TGTGCCAGCAGCCGGGGAGGGGAACAGCCCCAGCATTTT	CASSRGGEQPQHF